Reported below is one T cell receptor (beta chain). What it binds is not known. The junction departs from the called germline gene at one end, perhaps through a read error. Total RNA amounts of at least 5 micrograms were extracted per sample. The CDR3 has 15 amino acids. The germline V gene encodes CDR1 SGHRS and CDR2 YFSETQ. These data are taken from a study of blood T cells in healthy people across ages. A sample-barcoded 5' primer and a J-beta primer mix were used in a second PCR of roughly 6 to 12 cycles. TCRdb re-called the 5' RACE reads through MiXCR, storing one row per CDR3 protein. The sample lists about 1,800,000 distinct CDR3 sequences, roughly 27% occurring once. Study-wide results and limits: Measured against age, TCR beta diversity per million T cells decreased in a roughly linear manner. Changes seen in expanded clonotypes were possibly confounded by donor CMV status left unknown.

Sequenced material: blood. This rearrangement joins TRBV5-1 to TRBJ1-2; D may be TRBD1 (6 bases). The sequence derives from a woman in her 30s in good health. As DNA, the CDR3 is TGCGTCAGCAGCCCCCGACAGGCTCTAGCGGCCGGCTACACCTTC. As protein: CVSSPRQALAAGYTF.